This entry describes one T cell receptor beta chain. This entry comes from a study of T cell responses to AZD1222 COVID-19 vaccine. Assay used: immunoSEQ multiplex PCR; TCRdb lists only in-frame clones, some missing. Here the sample spans some 180,000 clones, just over 90% being singletons. CDR3 size: 15 residues. This receptor was identified in an adult who received the AZD1222 COVID-19 vaccine. The gene calls are TRBV21-1 and TRBJ2-2; the table's D call, TRBD2, was not checked against the DNA. TRBV21-1 is given as a pseudogene. Sequenced here: peripheral blood, sampled 28 days after the second AZD1222 dose. CDR3 amino acids: CASKHRGRKTGELFF. For the CDR3, the DNA is TGTGCCAGCAAACACCGCGGGAGAAAGACCGGGGAGCTGTTTTTT.